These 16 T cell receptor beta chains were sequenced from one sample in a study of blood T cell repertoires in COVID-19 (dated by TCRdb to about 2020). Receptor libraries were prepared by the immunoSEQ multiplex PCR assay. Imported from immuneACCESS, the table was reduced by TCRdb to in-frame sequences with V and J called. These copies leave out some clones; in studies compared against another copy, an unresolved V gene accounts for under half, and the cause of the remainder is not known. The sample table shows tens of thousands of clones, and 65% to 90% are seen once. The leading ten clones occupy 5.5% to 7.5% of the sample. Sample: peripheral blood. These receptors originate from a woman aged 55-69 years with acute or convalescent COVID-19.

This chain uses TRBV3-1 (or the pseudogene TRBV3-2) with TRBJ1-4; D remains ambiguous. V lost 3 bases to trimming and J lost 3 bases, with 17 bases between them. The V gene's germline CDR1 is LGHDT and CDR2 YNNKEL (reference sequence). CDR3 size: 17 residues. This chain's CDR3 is CASSHWILSASNEKLFF. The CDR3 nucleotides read TGTGCCAGCAGCCATTGGATCTTAAGCGCATCTAATGAAAAACTGTTTTTT.

The CDR3 DNA is TGCGCCAGCAGTCAATCCCAGAACGAGCAGTACTTC. Its protein is CASSQSQNEQYF. The J gene is TRBJ2-7, the V gene TRBV23-1; D is ambiguous. TRBV23-1 falls under the ORF class, with uncertain function. The CDR3 extends over 12 amino acids. Trimming shortened V by 0 bases and J by 5 bases, and 5 bases separated the two germline ends.

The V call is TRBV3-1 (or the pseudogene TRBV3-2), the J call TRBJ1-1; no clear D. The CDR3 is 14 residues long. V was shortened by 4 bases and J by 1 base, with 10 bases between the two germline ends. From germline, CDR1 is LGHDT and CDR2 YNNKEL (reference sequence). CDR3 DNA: TGTGCCAGCAGCCGAAATACAGAGAACACTGAAGCTTTCTTT. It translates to CASSRNTENTEAFF.

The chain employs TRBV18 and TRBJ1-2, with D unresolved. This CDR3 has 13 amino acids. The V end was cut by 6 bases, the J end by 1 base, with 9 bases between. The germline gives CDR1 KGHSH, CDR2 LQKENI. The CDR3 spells CASSLEDNYGYTF. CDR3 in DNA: TGTGCCAGCTCTCTCGAGGATAACTATGGCTACACCTTC.

The CDR3 DNA is TGTGCCAGCAGCGGGGTTGGGGGCAGGGGAGGCTACACCTTC. Its translation: CASSGVGGRGGYTF. The rearrangement joins TRBV7-2 to TRBJ1-2; D perhaps matches TRBD1 (6 bases). V lost 5 bases and J 8 bases, leaving 18 bases between the germline ends. This CDR3 region has 14 residues. Germline V CDR1 and CDR2: SGHTA, FQGNSA.

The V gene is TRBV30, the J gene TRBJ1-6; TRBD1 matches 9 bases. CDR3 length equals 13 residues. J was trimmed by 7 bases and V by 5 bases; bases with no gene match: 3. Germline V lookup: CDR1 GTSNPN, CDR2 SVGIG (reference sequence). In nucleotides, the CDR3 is TGTGCCTGGTCGACAGGGGGAAATTCACCCCTCCACTTT. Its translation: CAWSTGGNSPLHF. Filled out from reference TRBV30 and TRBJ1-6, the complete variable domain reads SQTIHQWPATLVQPVGSPLSLECTVEGTSNPNLYWYRQAAGRGLQLLFYSVGIGQISSEVPQNLSASRPQDRQFILSSKKLLLSDSGFYLCAWSTGGNSPLHFGNGTRLTVT.

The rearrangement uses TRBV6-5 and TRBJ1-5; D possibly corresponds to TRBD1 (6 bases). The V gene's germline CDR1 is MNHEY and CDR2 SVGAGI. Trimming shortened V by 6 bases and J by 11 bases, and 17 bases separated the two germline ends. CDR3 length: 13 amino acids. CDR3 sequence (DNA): TGTGCCAGCAGCTCTGGACAGACTAAGGCCCAGCATTTT. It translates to CASSSGQTKAQHF.

CDR3 region: CASSRKGQGTDTQYF. CDR3 nucleotides: TGTGCCAGTAGCCGGAAGGGACAGGGAACAGATACGCAGTATTTT. This chain links TRBV19 with TRBJ2-3; 9 nucleotides line up with TRBD1. The CDR3 is 15 amino acids. V lost 6 bases to trimming and J lost 3 bases; unmatched junction nucleotides: 7. Germline V lookup: CDR1 LNHDA, CDR2 SQIVND (reference sequence).

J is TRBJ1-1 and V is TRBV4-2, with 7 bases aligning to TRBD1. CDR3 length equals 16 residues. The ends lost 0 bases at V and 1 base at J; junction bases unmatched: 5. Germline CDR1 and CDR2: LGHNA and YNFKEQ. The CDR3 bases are TGTGCCAGCAGCCAAGAAGGGGGCGGGGCGAACACTGAAGCTTTCTTT. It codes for CASSQEGGGANTEAFF.

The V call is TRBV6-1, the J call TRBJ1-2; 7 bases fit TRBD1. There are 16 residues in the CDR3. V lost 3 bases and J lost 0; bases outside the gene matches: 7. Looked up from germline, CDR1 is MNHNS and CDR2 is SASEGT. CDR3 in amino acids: CASSETGQPSNYGYTF. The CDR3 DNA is TGTGCCAGCAGTGAGACGGGACAGCCATCTAACTATGGCTACACCTTC.

As DNA, the CDR3 is TGTGCCAGCGTCAACAGGGGGCGAACTGAAGCTTTCTTT. As protein: CASVNRGRTEAFF. This sequence joins TRBV3-1 (or the pseudogene TRBV3-2) and TRBJ1-1; TRBD1 matches at 9 bases. Trimming removed 8 bases from V and 5 bases from J; junction bases left unmatched: 6. The CDR3 loop spans 13 amino acids. Germline V gene sequence: CDR1 LGHDT, CDR2 YNNKEL (reference sequence).

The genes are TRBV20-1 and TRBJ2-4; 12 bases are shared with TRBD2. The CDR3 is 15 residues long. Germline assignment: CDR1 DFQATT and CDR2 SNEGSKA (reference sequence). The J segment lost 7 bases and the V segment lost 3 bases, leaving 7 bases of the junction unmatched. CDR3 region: CSASMTSGGWNIQYF. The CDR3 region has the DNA TGCAGTGCTAGTATGACTAGCGGGGGCTGGAACATTCAGTACTTC.

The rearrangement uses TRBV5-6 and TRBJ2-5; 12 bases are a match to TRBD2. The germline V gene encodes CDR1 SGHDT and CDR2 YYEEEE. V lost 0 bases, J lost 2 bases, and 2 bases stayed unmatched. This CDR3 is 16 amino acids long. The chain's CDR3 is CASSLVGLAGQETQYF. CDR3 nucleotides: TGTGCCAGCAGCTTGGTTGGACTAGCGGGGCAAGAGACCCAGTACTTC. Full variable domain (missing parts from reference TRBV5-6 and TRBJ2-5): DAGVTQSPTHLIKTRGQQVTLRCSPKSGHDTVSWYQQALGQGPQFIFQYYEEEERQRGNFPDRFSGHQFPNYSSELNVNALLLGDSALYLCASSLVGLAGQETQYFGPGTRLLVL.

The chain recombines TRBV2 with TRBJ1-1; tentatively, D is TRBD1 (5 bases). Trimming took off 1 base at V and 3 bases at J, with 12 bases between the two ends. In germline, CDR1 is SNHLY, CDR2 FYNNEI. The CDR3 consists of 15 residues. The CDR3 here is CASSEERGPDTEAFF. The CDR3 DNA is TGTGCCAGCAGTGAAGAAAGGGGCCCGGACACTGAAGCTTTCTTT.

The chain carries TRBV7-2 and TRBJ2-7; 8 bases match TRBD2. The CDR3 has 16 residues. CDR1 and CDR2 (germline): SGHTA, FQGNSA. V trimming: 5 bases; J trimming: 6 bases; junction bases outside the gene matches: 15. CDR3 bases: TGTGCCAGCAGCCCCGGGGGGGTATCCCGGTTCGGCGAGCAGTACTTC. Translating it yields CASSPGGVSRFGEQYF.

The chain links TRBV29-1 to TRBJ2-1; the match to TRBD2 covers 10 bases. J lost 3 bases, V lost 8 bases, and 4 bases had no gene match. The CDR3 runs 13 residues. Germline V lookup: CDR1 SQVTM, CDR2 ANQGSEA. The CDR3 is CSPSGGDYNEQFF. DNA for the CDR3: TGCAGCCCCAGCGGGGGGGACTACAATGAGCAGTTCTTC.